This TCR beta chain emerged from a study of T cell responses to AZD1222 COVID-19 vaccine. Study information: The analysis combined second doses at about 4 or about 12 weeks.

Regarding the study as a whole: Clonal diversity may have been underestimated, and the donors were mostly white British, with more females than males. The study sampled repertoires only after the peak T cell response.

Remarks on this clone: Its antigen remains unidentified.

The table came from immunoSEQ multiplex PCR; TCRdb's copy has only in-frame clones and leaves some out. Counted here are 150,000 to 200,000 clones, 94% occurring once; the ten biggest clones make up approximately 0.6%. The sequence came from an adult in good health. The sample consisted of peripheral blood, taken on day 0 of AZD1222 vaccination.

The CDR3 region is CASSLGDGPYEQYF. CDR3 DNA: TGCGCCAGCAGCCTCGGGGACGGACCCTACGAGCAGTACTTC. This rearrangement joins TRBV5-1 to TRBJ2-7, with D perhaps matching TRBD1 or TRBD2 (5 bases each). Germline CDR1 is SGHRS and CDR2 is YFSETQ. The CDR3 sequence is 14 residues long. Trimming took off 4 bases at V and 2 bases at J, with 13 bases between the two ends.